The T cell receptor beta chain described here comes from a study of blood T cell repertoires in COVID-19. In the study overall: Whether acute or convalescent, the COVID-19 samples came from the United States, Italy and Spain.

Measured with immunoSEQ multiplex PCR; TCRdb has only the in-frame clones, and not every one. This sample has 45,000 or so clones, with 86% found just once. This clone was seen a few times. The germline V gene encodes CDR1 SGHDN and CDR2 FVKESK. This CDR3 spans 14 amino acids. The V end was cut by 1 base, the J end by 4 bases, with 10 bases between. The sequence was obtained from a woman aged 60-75 years with acute or convalescent COVID-19. The chain joins TRBV14 to TRBJ1-2, with D perhaps matching TRBD1 (6 bases). The sequencing sample was made of peripheral blood. The CDR3 here is CASSQVTGTYGYTF. For the CDR3, the DNA is TGTGCCAGCAGCCAAGTTACAGGGACCTATGGCTACACCTTC.